Each of the 14 T cell receptor beta chains below was sequenced from the same sample in a study of blood T cell repertoires in COVID-19. The table came from immunoSEQ multiplex PCR; TCRdb's copy has only in-frame clones and leaves some out. The data hold a few hundred thousand clones, with about nine tenths observed a single time. Material for sequencing was peripheral blood. The receptors originated from a man between 40 and 49 years old who had recovered from COVID-19.

This chain connects TRBV6-4 to TRBJ2-1; D ambiguous. Germline CDR1 MRHNA, CDR2 SNTAGT. The CDR3 extends over 14 amino acids. V lost 2 bases, J lost 7 bases, and 12 bases lay in between. The CDR3 sequence is CASSDPPGANEQFF. CDR3 in DNA: TGTGCCAGCAGTGACCCCCCCGGAGCTAATGAGCAGTTCTTC.

The V gene is TRBV7-2, the J gene TRBJ2-3, with TRBD2 identical over 14 bases. The germline V gene encodes CDR1 SGHTA and CDR2 FQGNSA. The CDR3 sequence is 16 residues long. J lost 8 bases, V lost 1 base, and 5 bases had no gene match. CDR3: CASSLGGTSGSSTQYF. The CDR3 DNA sequence: TGTGCCAGCAGCTTAGGGGGGACTAGCGGGAGTAGTACGCAGTATTTT.

V is TRBV11-2 and J is TRBJ2-1, with D tentatively TRBD1 (7 bases). The V and J ends lost 3 bases and 7 bases respectively, with 16 bases between them. This CDR3 has 15 residues. Germline V gene sequence: CDR1 SGHAT, CDR2 FQNNGV. CDR3 region: CASSFNRGGKNEQFF. The CDR3 DNA follows: TGTGCCAGCAGCTTTAACAGGGGAGGAAAAAATGAGCAGTTCTTC.

The chain has TRBV7-6 and TRBJ2-5, with D possibly matching TRBD2 (5 bases). The CDR3 sequence is 15 residues long. The germline CDR1 and CDR2 sequences are SGHVS and FNYEAQ. With 4 bases removed from V and 1 base from J, the gap between germline ends came to 13 bases. CDR3 loop: CASSSIGEIQETQYF. The CDR3 nucleotides read TGTGCCAGCAGCTCGATCGGGGAGATCCAAGAGACCCAGTACTTC.

The genes are TRBV19 and TRBJ1-1, with a possible D match to TRBD1 (6 bases). V was cut by 5 bases and J by 7 bases, with 14 bases left in between. Germline V gene sequence: CDR1 LNHDA, CDR2 SQIVND (reference sequence). The CDR3 is made up of 13 amino acids. CDR3 in amino acids: CASSADRQYEAFF. For the CDR3, the DNA is TGTGCCAGTAGTGCCGACAGGCAATATGAAGCTTTCTTT.

V usage is TRBV7-9 and J usage is TRBJ2-2, with D tentatively TRBD2 (5 bases). The germline gives CDR1 SEHNR, CDR2 FQNEAQ (reference sequence). This CDR3 has 19 residues. The V and J ends lost 4 bases and 4 bases respectively, with 25 bases between them. The chain's CDR3 is CASSSKAGGSGKSTGELFF. As DNA, the CDR3 is TGTGCCAGCAGCTCAAAAGCCGGCGGTTCCGGGAAGAGCACCGGGGAGCTGTTTTTT.

J is TRBJ1-2 and V is TRBV9; 10 bases align to TRBD1. Germline trimming cut 3 bases from V and 8 bases from J; bases unmatched to any gene: 13. Per germline, CDR1 SGDLS and CDR2 YYNGEE. This CDR3 region has 16 residues. The CDR3 is CASSENRDRGSGGYTF. CDR3 nucleotide sequence: TGTGCCAGCAGCGAAAACCGGGACAGGGGTTCTGGGGGCTACACCTTC. Variable domain in full (rest from reference TRBV9 and TRBJ1-2): DSGVTQTPKHLITATGQRVTLRCSPRSGDLSVYWYQQSLDQGLQFLIQYYNGEERAKGNILERFSAQQFPDLHSELNLSSLELGDSALYFCASSENRDRGSGGYTFGSGTRLTVV.

A single count supports this clone. The rearrangement joins TRBV3-1 (or the pseudogene TRBV3-2) to TRBJ2-5, with 7 bases aligning to TRBD2. Germline CDR1 LGHDT, CDR2 YNNKEL (reference sequence). CDR3 length: 15 amino acids. The trim removed 1 base at V and 0 bases at J, leaving 2 bases unmatched. The chain's CDR3 is CASSQGDYYQETQYF. The CDR3 nucleotides are TGTGCCAGCAGCCAAGGGGACTACTACCAAGAGACCCAGTACTTC.

This clone was seen many times. The V and J genes are TRBV9 and TRBJ2-7; TRBD2 might be the D (6 bases). This CDR3 contains 14 residues. The germline V gene has CDR1 SGDLS and CDR2 YYNGEE. Trimming took off 3 bases at V and 1 base at J, with 11 bases between the two ends. The CDR3 sequence is CASSGGGNSYEQYF. The CDR3 DNA sequence: TGTGCCAGCAGCGGGGGAGGTAATTCCTACGAGCAGTACTTC.

The chain couples TRBV7-2 to TRBJ2-7; D unresolved. The V gene's germline CDR1 is SGHTA and CDR2 FQGNSA. V lost 1 base and J 0 bases, leaving 10 bases between the germline ends. The CDR3 spans 15 residues. DNA of the CDR3: TGTGCCAGCAGCTTAGTTGCCGGTCTCTCCTACGAGCAGTACTTC. Translated, it gives CASSLVAGLSYEQYF. Full variable domain (outside the CDR3, taken from reference TRBV7-2 and TRBJ2-7): GAGVSQSPSNKVTEKGKDVELRCDPISGHTALYWYRQSLGQGLEFLIYFQGNSAPDKSGLPSDRFSAERTGGSVSTLTIQRTQQEDSAVYLCASSLVAGLSYEQYFGPGTRLTVT.

This rearrangement joins TRBV9 to TRBJ2-1; 8 nucleotides match TRBD2. The germline gives CDR1 SGDLS, CDR2 YYNGEE. This CDR3 contains 15 residues. V was pared by 3 bases and J by 5 bases, with 7 bases of the junction left unmatched. The CDR3 DNA sequence: TGTGCCAGCAGCGCCGACGGGACTAGTCACAATGAGCAGTTCTTC. Translated, it gives CASSADGTSHNEQFF.

The V gene is TRBV5-1, the J gene TRBJ1-2; 7 bases match TRBD1. Germline CDR1 and CDR2: SGHRS and YFSETQ. The CDR3 consists of 11 residues. With 3 bases clipped from V and 10 bases from J, the junction kept 3 bases outside the gene matches. The CDR3 coding sequence is TGCGCCAGCAGCTACGGACAGGACTACACCTTC. It encodes CASSYGQDYTF.

This sequence joins TRBV9 and TRBJ2-5, with 8 bases fitting TRBD2. The CDR3 length is 18 residues. Germline values: CDR1 SGDLS, CDR2 YYNGEE. The trim removed 0 bases at V and 2 bases at J, leaving 12 bases unmatched. CDR3 sequence: CASSVAGVAGTLQETQYF. In DNA, the CDR3 is TGTGCCAGCAGCGTAGCAGGGGTAGCGGGGACATTACAAGAGACCCAGTACTTC.

The V call is TRBV14, the J call TRBJ1-5; D is unresolved. The germline V gene encodes CDR1 SGHDN and CDR2 FVKESK. The V end was cut by 1 base, the J end by 4 bases, with 11 bases between. This CDR3 has 15 residues. The CDR3 protein is CASSQGPGGNQPQHF. CDR3 in DNA: TGTGCCAGCAGCCAAGGACCGGGAGGGAATCAGCCCCAGCATTTT.